The 28 T cell receptor beta chains presented below share a single source sample, sequenced in a study of neurological immune-mediated disorders. TCRdb used MiXCR to reprocess the 5' RACE reads, holding one entry per CDR3 protein. The sample lists about 21,000 distinct CDR3 sequences; about 6.2% were seen once. The sample consisted of CD8+ T cells from blood. All receptors come from a young man in good health.

This clonotype has at least ten counts. The chain joins TRBV5-1 to TRBJ2-7; 7 bases align to TRBD1. The germline V gene has CDR1 SGHRS and CDR2 YFSETQ. V shed 0 bases and J 2 bases; nucleotides not matched to a gene: 8. The CDR3 runs 16 residues. The CDR3 DNA sequence: TGCGCCAGCAGCTTGGAGGACGGGACAGTCACCTACGAGCAGTACTTC. This translates into CASSLEDGTVTYEQYF.

This clonotype was counted at least ten times. This chain links TRBV14 with TRBJ2-5; 7 nucleotides agree with TRBD1. Germline assignment: CDR1 SGHDN and CDR2 FVKESK. This CDR3 region has 17 residues. Unmatched junction bases numbered 11, after V lost 0 bases and J lost 4 bases. The CDR3 coding sequence is TGTGCCAGCAGCCAAGATTTAAGGGGGCGCGGGCGAGAGACCCAGTACTTC. This sequence encodes CASSQDLRGRGRETQYF.

This clonotype was counted at least ten times. The genes are TRBV5-1 and TRBJ2-7; maybe TRBD2 (6 bases). The CDR3 loop spans 13 amino acids. V was cut by 0 bases and J by 3 bases, with 7 bases left in between. Per germline, CDR1 SGHRS and CDR2 YFSETQ. The CDR3 DNA is TGCGCCAGCAGCTTGGGGGGGGACTACGAGCAGTACTTC. Its translation is CASSLGGDYEQYF.

This clonotype was picked up many times. CDR3 nucleotide sequence: TGTGCCAGCAGTTACACTAGCGGGGGGGCCCAGTTCTTC. This codes for CASSYTSGGAQFF. This chain links TRBV6-5 with TRBJ2-1; 13 bases line up with TRBD2. CDR1 is MNHEY, CDR2 SVGAGI, per germline. The CDR3 consists of 13 residues. V was pared by 2 bases and J by 13 bases, with 2 bases of the junction left unmatched.

In this sample, this clonotype turned up many times. This chain links TRBV5-1 with TRBJ1-2; unclear D gene. The CDR3 has 12 residues. V lost 6 bases and J lost 8, with 14 bases in between. Germline lookup yields CDR1 SGHRS and CDR2 YFSETQ. CDR3 DNA sequence: TGCGCCAGCACCCAACCTTCGGGCGGCTACACCTTC. This gives the protein CASTQPSGGYTF.

This clonotype was detected ten times or more. The chain recombines TRBV12-3 or TRBV12-4 with TRBJ2-1, with D perhaps matching TRBD1 or TRBD2 (6 bases each). This CDR3 is 13 amino acids long. Trimming removed 6 bases from V and 9 bases from J, with 15 bases in between. Here the CDR3 reads CASRGLGAGEQFF. The CDR3 DNA follows: TGTGCCAGCAGGGGACTGGGGGCGGGTGAGCAGTTCTTC.

In its sample, this clonotype was seen many times. This sequence joins TRBV20-1 and TRBJ1-1; unclear D gene. Trimming shortened V by 0 bases and J by 7 bases, and 12 bases separated the two germline ends. Germline lookup yields CDR1 DFQATT and CDR2 SNEGSKA (reference sequence). The CDR3 spans 13 residues. CDR3 amino acids: CSARESTRNEAFF. CDR3 bases: TGCAGTGCTAGAGAATCGACGCGCAATGAAGCTTTCTTT.

The chain uses TRBV19 and TRBJ1-1; tentative D call: TRBD1 (6 bases). Germline CDR1 reads LNHDA; CDR2 reads SQIVND (reference sequence). The V and J ends lost 6 bases and 3 bases respectively, with 14 bases between them. This CDR3 spans 14 amino acids. The CDR3: CASRTGTPYTEAFF. CDR3 DNA: TGTGCCAGTAGGACCGGGACACCCTACACTGAAGCTTTCTTT.

This clonotype has just a few counts. A read error is possible here, since a much larger clone lies one base away. The chain uses TRBV29-1 and TRBJ2-5; the D is unclear. Deletions cut 4 bases from V and 5 bases from J, with 14 bases between. This CDR3 comprises 13 residues. From germline, CDR1 is SQVTM and CDR2 ANQGSEA. The CDR3 is CSVGGGVVETQYF. CDR3 coding DNA: TGCAGCGTTGGGGGTGGGGTAGTGGAGACCCAGTACTTC.

This clonotype was counted at least ten times. This rearrangement joins TRBV20-1 to TRBJ1-2; D is perhaps TRBD1 (5 bases). The CDR3 sequence is 15 residues long. V shed 6 bases and J shed 3 bases, with 20 bases lying between them. The germline V gene encodes CDR1 DFQATT and CDR2 SNEGSKA (reference sequence). CDR3 protein: CSAQPARGGDYGYTF. The CDR3 coding sequence is TGCAGTGCGCAACCGGCGAGGGGCGGAGACTATGGCTACACCTTC.

This clonotype was seen many times. This chain's CDR3 is CASSLDPGGHNNEQFF. The CDR3 nucleotides are TGCGCCAGCAGCTTGGACCCGGGGGGGCATAACAATGAGCAGTTCTTC. The chain joins TRBV5-1 to TRBJ2-1; 8 bases align to TRBD2. Trimming at V came to 0 bases and at J to 5 bases, leaving 7 bases not matched to a gene. The length of the CDR3 is 16 residues. CDR1 is SGHRS, CDR2 YFSETQ, per germline.

At least ten counts were recorded for this clonotype. V gene TRBV12-3 or TRBV12-4 combines with J gene TRBJ2-7; D is unresolved. The CDR3 totals 13 residues. V lost 4 bases and J lost 5, with 12 bases in between. The CDR3 here is CASSWTFLHEQYF. CDR3 nucleotide sequence: TGTGCCAGCAGTTGGACGTTTCTCCACGAGCAGTACTTC.

The sample holds many counts of this clonotype. The CDR3 reads CASSRGRGIHEQYF. The CDR3 DNA reads as TGTGCCAGCAGCCGTGGTAGGGGTATCCACGAGCAGTACTTC. The chain couples TRBV5-6 to TRBJ2-7; tentative D call: TRBD1 (5 bases). Trimming removed 4 bases at V and 5 bases at J, with 16 bases between. CDR1 is SGHDT and CDR2 is YYEEEE in the germline V gene. This CDR3 comprises 14 residues. Variable domain in full (rest from reference TRBV5-6 and TRBJ2-7): DAGVTQSPTHLIKTRGQQVTLRCSPKSGHDTVSWYQQALGQGPQFIFQYYEEEERQRGNFPDRFSGHQFPNYSSELNVNALLLGDSALYLCASSRGRGIHEQYFGPGTRLTVT.

This clonotype showed up many times. This sequence joins TRBV27 and TRBJ2-7; D possibly corresponds to TRBD1 (6 bases). The germline V gene encodes CDR1 MNHEY and CDR2 SMNVEV (reference sequence). The CDR3 has 13 amino acids. Trimming left V 9 bases short and J 0 bases short, with 12 bases between. The CDR3 protein is CASSLDSSYEQYF. The DNA of the CDR3 is TGTGCCAGTTCACTGGACAGCTCCTACGAGCAGTACTTC.

This clonotype was recorded at least ten times. V usage is TRBV5-1 and J usage is TRBJ2-3; TRBD1 agrees at 7 bases. CDR3 length equals 17 residues. J was trimmed by 2 bases and V by 3 bases; bases with no gene match: 12. CDR1 is SGHRS and CDR2 is YFSETQ in the germline V gene. CDR3 region: CASSSRQGTGITDTQYF. The DNA for the CDR3 is TGCGCCAGCAGCTCGAGACAGGGAACCGGGATCACAGATACGCAGTATTTT.

Many counts were recorded for this clonotype. The chain joins TRBV6-2 or TRBV6-3 to TRBJ2-3; D perhaps matches TRBD2 (7 bases). With 2 bases removed from V and 2 bases from J, the gap between germline ends came to 8 bases. CDR1 and CDR2 from the germline V gene are MNHEY and SVGEGT. The CDR3 is 14 residues long. The CDR3 DNA reads as TGTGCCAGCAGTTACGGGGGGGCCACAGATACGCAGTATTTT. Protein product: CASSYGGATDTQYF.

This clonotype showed up many times. The genes are TRBV6-5 and TRBJ1-2; perhaps TRBD1 as D (6 bases). The CDR3 runs to 13 residues. Germline CDR1 reads MNHEY; CDR2 reads SVGAGI. Trimming pared 2 bases from V and 4 bases from J, leaving 8 bases between. The CDR3 DNA sequence: TGTGCCAGCAGTTACCTAGGGGGCTATGGCTACACCTTC. It translates to CASSYLGGYGYTF.

This clonotype was seen many times. The V call is TRBV6-6, the J call TRBJ2-5; 10 bases map to TRBD2. The junction had 8 bases not matched to a gene; V was cut back by 4 bases and J by 0 bases. The CDR3 has 17 residues. Germline CDR1 MNHNY, CDR2 SVGAGI (reference sequence). CDR3 loop: CASSSLAGALYQETQYF. CDR3 nucleotides: TGTGCCAGCAGTTCCCTAGCGGGGGCCTTGTACCAAGAGACCCAGTACTTC.

This clonotype was found many times. This rearrangement joins TRBV2 to TRBJ1-6; the D gene is possibly TRBD1 (5 bases). Trimming removed 6 bases at V and 0 bases at J, with 9 bases between. The CDR3 is 15 amino acids. Germline-derived CDR1 and CDR2 are SNHLY and FYNNEI. The CDR3 region is CASRADSSYNSPLHF. The CDR3 bases are TGTGCCAGCAGAGCCGACAGCTCCTATAATTCACCCCTCCACTTT.

This clonotype was detected many times. J is TRBJ1-5 and V is TRBV12-3 or TRBV12-4; the D is unclear. The CDR3 is made up of 15 amino acids. Trimming removed 6 bases at V and 7 bases at J, with 19 bases between. The chain's CDR3 is CASRAGWGIGQPQHF. The CDR3 region has the DNA TGTGCCAGCAGGGCGGGCTGGGGAATCGGACAGCCCCAGCATTTT.

This clonotype was seen at least ten times. DNA of the CDR3: TGTGCCAGCAGTTTACAGGTTCTTGAAGCTTTCTTT. Translation: CASSLQVLEAFF. This chain joins TRBV12-3 or TRBV12-4 and TRBJ1-1; D call uncertain. Between the trimmed V and J ends, which lost 2 bases and 7 bases, there was a span of 8 bases. There are 12 residues in the CDR3.

This clonotype was counted at least ten times. The CDR3 DNA is TGTGCCAGCAGTCAAAACGCCGGTAGTCCCGGGGAGCTGTTTTTT. Amino acids: CASSQNAGSPGELFF. The chain employs TRBV3-1 and TRBJ2-2; no definite D call. There are 15 residues in the CDR3. Trimming removed 6 bases from V and 6 bases from J, with 17 bases in between. Germline V gives CDR1 LGHDT, CDR2 YNNKEL (reference sequence).

A note on this clonotype: Sequence at one end of the junction differs from germline and may be a read error. J is TRBJ2-3 and V is TRBV9; tentatively, D is TRBD2 (6 bases). This CDR3 comprises 15 residues. Germline CDR1 SGDLS, CDR2 YYNGEE. The CDR3 protein is CASSGREYSTDMQYF. The CDR3 coding sequence is TGTGCCAGCAGCGGCCGGGAGTATAGCACAGATATGCAGTATTTT.

This clonotype was detected ten times or more. The chain has TRBV7-2 and TRBJ2-7; D could derive from TRBD1 or TRBD2 (5 bases each). This CDR3 has 15 amino acids. Per germline, CDR1 SGHTA and CDR2 FQGNSA. V was shortened by 6 bases and J by 0 bases, with 15 bases between the two germline ends. The CDR3 protein is CASSYAGTYSYEQYF. DNA for the CDR3: TGTGCCAGCAGTTATGCCGGGACGTACTCCTACGAGCAGTACTTC.

J is TRBJ2-4 and V is TRBV15, with a tentative D call TRBD2 (5 bases). CDR1 and CDR2 from the germline V gene are LNHNV and YYDKDF (reference sequence). Trimming removed 0 bases from V and 5 bases from J, with 11 bases in between. The CDR3 runs to 15 residues. Written as DNA, the CDR3 is TGTGCCACCAGCAGAGATCGGTTGCGGGAAAACATTCAGTACTTC. Its protein product is CATSRDRLRENIQYF.

The sample holds many counts of this clonotype. The chain recombines TRBV19 with TRBJ1-5; D gene ambiguous. V lost 4 bases and J lost 5, with 12 bases in between. Germline lookup yields CDR1 LNHDA and CDR2 SQIVND (reference sequence). The length of the CDR3 is 14 residues. CDR3 sequence reads: CASSTADGYQPQHF. CDR3 bases: TGTGCCAGTAGTACGGCAGACGGGTATCAGCCCCAGCATTTT.

As concerns this clonotype: The germline gene is not matched at one end of the junction; a read error may be the cause. The rearrangement uses TRBV20-1 and TRBJ1-1; D might be TRBD1 (5 bases). The germline CDR1 and CDR2 sequences are DFQATT and SNEGSKA (reference sequence). There are 13 residues in the CDR3. The CDR3 sequence: CSAMREGRTEDFF. CDR3 bases: TGCAGTGCCATGAGGGAGGGACGCACTGAAGATTTCTTT.

In its sample, this clonotype ranks as medium-sized (0.01 to 0.1%). This rearrangement joins TRBV20-1 to TRBJ1-1; D unclear. The CDR3 loop spans 16 amino acids. Germline V lookup: CDR1 DFQATT, CDR2 SNEGSKA (reference sequence). V dropped 1 base and J dropped 8 bases, with 23 bases sitting between them. The CDR3 DNA follows: TGCAGTGCTAGAGGAGTTATAATAGGAAGCAGCCTCGAAGCTTTCTTT. Translated: CSARGVIIGSSLEAFF.